The 3 T cell receptor beta chains below were found in one sample sequenced in a study of shared clonotypes between healthy human individuals. Clones were read by immunoSEQ multiplex PCR, and TCRdb kept only the in-frame ones, dropping some. Of roughly 720,000 clones in the sample, 80% to 95% are singletons; the top ten hold 34%. The specimen sequenced was memory CD8+ T cells from PBMCs. This sample's subset: CD45RO+ cells pooled with CCR7-negative TemRA cells. The receptors derive from a man aged 18 to 29 in good health. Some clones in this sample may be carry-over from other donors' samples.

This chain uses TRBV5-6 with TRBJ2-1; no clear D. Germline V gene lookup returns CDR1 SGHDT and CDR2 YYEEEE. The CDR3 totals 10 residues. V gave up 2 bases and J gave up 14 bases, with 8 bases separating them. DNA of the CDR3: TGTGCCAGCAGCTTAGGGCAGGAGTTCTTC. It codes for CASSLGQEFF.

The V gene is TRBV4-2, the J gene TRBJ2-1; 7 bases match TRBD2. The germline gives CDR1 LGHNA, CDR2 YNFKEQ. The junction had 11 bases not matched to a gene; V was cut back by 1 base and J by 8 bases. The CDR3 is 16 amino acids. In DNA form, the CDR3 reads TGTGCCAGCAGCCAAGGGCTTTTTTTAGCGGGCCATGAGCAGTTCTTC. It specifies CASSQGLFLAGHEQFF.

This clone appeared a single time. The chain links TRBV7-9 to TRBJ2-3; a weak D match, TRBD2 (6 bases). CDR3 length equals 15 residues. From germline, CDR1 is SEHNR and CDR2 FQNEAQ (reference sequence). Between the trimmed V and J ends, which lost 5 bases and 5 bases, there was a span of 17 bases. CDR3 sequence (DNA): TGTGCCAGCAGCATCCGGAGGGGAGCCAAAGATACGCAGTATTTT. Encoded protein: CASSIRRGAKDTQYF.